The 6 T cell receptor beta chains listed next were all sequenced from one sample in a study of blood T cell repertoires in COVID-19. Using immunoSEQ multiplex PCR, the repertoire was profiled, and TCRdb retains in-frame clones only, with some absent. The data contain about 48,000 clones, 65% to 85% of them singletons. The sample consisted of peripheral blood. The receptor set was obtained from a human donor with active or convalescent COVID-19. The donor label of this sample is uncertain.

This clone was recorded once. The chain combines TRBV24-1 with TRBJ2-7, with 10 bases that match TRBD1. The germline V gene has CDR1 KGHDR and CDR2 SFDVKD. V dropped 6 bases and J dropped 7; count of bases not matched to a gene: 5. There are 13 residues in the CDR3. CDR3 bases: TGTGCCACCAGTCCCGGACAGGGGGGAGAGCAGTACTTC. It is translated as CATSPGQGGEQYF.

The chain uses TRBV19 and TRBJ2-5, with D maybe TRBD2 (6 bases). V was shortened by 0 bases and J by 3 bases, with 14 bases between the two germline ends. Germline lookup yields CDR1 LNHDA and CDR2 SQIVND (reference sequence). This CDR3 comprises 16 residues. For the CDR3, the DNA is TGTGCCAGTAGTATAGATCTCGGAGCGGGCGAAGAGACCCAGTACTTC. Protein sequence: CASSIDLGAGEETQYF. The variable domain in full, with the rest retrieved from reference TRBV19 and TRBJ2-5, is DGGITQSPKYLFRKEGQNVTLSCEQNLNHDAMYWYRQDPGQGLRLIYYSQIVNDFQKGDIAEGYSVSREKKESFPLTVTSAQKNPTAFYLCASSIDLGAGEETQYFGPGTRLLVL.

This clone was counted only a few times. The chain combines TRBV7-9 with TRBJ2-2, with 11 nucleotides matching TRBD1. The V gene end was trimmed by 4 bases and the J gene end by 5 bases; junction bases not matched to a gene: 6. Germline CDR1 reads SEHNR; CDR2 reads FQNEAQ (reference sequence). The CDR3 runs to 16 residues. The CDR3: CASSYPGTGGTGELFF. The CDR3 DNA sequence: TGTGCCAGCAGCTACCCCGGGACAGGGGGGACCGGGGAGCTGTTTTTT.

The J gene is TRBJ2-5, the V gene TRBV5-1; TRBD1 agrees at 8 bases. This CDR3 region has 18 residues. Germline lookup yields CDR1 SGHRS and CDR2 YFSETQ. V shed 4 bases and J 5 bases; nucleotides not matched to a gene: 19. The CDR3 sequence is CASSVGTGRAPQRETQYF. The DNA of the CDR3 is TGCGCCAGCAGCGTTGGGACAGGACGGGCCCCCCAACGGGAGACCCAGTACTTC.

This clone was picked up a small number of times. V and J are TRBV5-1 and TRBJ1-2; TRBD1 matches at 8 bases. Per germline, CDR1 SGHRS and CDR2 YFSETQ. V was pared by 0 bases and J by 6 bases, with 4 bases of the junction left unmatched. The CDR3 spans 14 residues. In nucleotides, the CDR3 is TGCGCCAGCAGCTTGGGCCAGGGGGCTGATGGCTACACCTTC. It specifies CASSLGQGADGYTF.

J is TRBJ2-3 and V is TRBV30; possibly TRBD2 for D (6 bases). The CDR3 spans 16 residues. The germline V gene encodes CDR1 GTSNPN and CDR2 SVGIG (reference sequence). The V and J ends lost 0 bases and 1 base respectively, with 14 bases between them. The chain's CDR3 is CAWSVRRGLGTDTQYF. CDR3 DNA sequence: TGTGCCTGGAGTGTACGACGGGGGTTGGGCACAGATACGCAGTATTTT. The variable domain in full, completed from reference TRBV30 and TRBJ2-3, reads SQTIHQWPATLVQPVGSPLSLECTVEGTSNPNLYWYRQAAGRGLQLLFYSVGIGQISSEVPQNLSASRPQDRQFILSSKKLLLSDSGFYLCAWSVRRGLGTDTQYFGPGTRLTVL.